The source of this TCR beta chain is a study of T cell repertoires in cytomegalovirus infection. Overall study context: Public TCR beta signatures provided an indication of both CMV infection and a matching HLA type.

This clonotype was seen ten or more times. Its target is unknown. TCRdb used MiXCR to reprocess the reads, holding one entry per CDR3 protein. Of approximately 500,000 distinct CDR3 sequences in the sample, around 11% were seen once. Whole-study findings and limits: HLA-C-restricted, CMV-specific TCR beta clonotypes were dominant ex vivo. Totalled public TCR beta family frequency picked out people who carried CMV plus the relevant HLA.

The clonotype was recovered from a human donor in good health (CMV status not recorded). Some clones in this sample may be carry-over from other donors' samples. Sample: PBMCs.

CDR3 in amino acids: CASTLRTGGYEQYF. CDR3 sequence (DNA): TGTGCCAGCACTCTCCGGACAGGGGGCTACGAGCAGTACTTC. The chain links TRBV12-3 or TRBV12-4 to TRBJ2-7; 10 nucleotides align to TRBD1. The CDR3 contains 14 residues. The junction had 6 bases not matched to a gene; V was cut back by 7 bases and J by 3 bases.